The rows below give T cell receptor beta chains drawn from one sample of a study of T cell changes during pregnancy in multiple sclerosis. Using immunoSEQ multiplex PCR, the repertoire was profiled, and TCRdb retains in-frame clones only, with some absent. The table lists around 83,000 clones, just over 90% of them singletons. The source material was CD4+ T cells from peripheral blood mononuclear cells, sampled in the second trimester of pregnancy. The receptors shown here come from a female donor with multiple sclerosis, enrolled in a pregnancy study. CDR3s include the opening cysteine and the closing phenylalanine or tryptophan.

j_gene: TRBJ1-6
v_gene: TRBV6-5
CDR3aa: CASSYEATNNSPLHF

j_gene: TRBJ2-5
v_gene: TRBV7-3
CDR3aa: CASSLWAQETQYF

j_gene: TRBJ2-5
v_gene: TRBV11-2
CDR3aa: CASSPGQTQETQYF

j_gene: TRBJ2-7
v_gene: TRBV4-2
CDR3aa: CASSSQTTGALGEQYF

j_gene: TRBJ2-5
v_gene: TRBV7-6
CDR3aa: CASSTSPAETQYF

j_gene: TRBJ2-7
v_gene: TRBV7-2
CDR3aa: CASSLTSGGAYEQYF

j_gene: TRBJ1-1
v_gene: TRBV27
CDR3aa: CASTRAGLTEAFF

j_gene: TRBJ1-2
v_gene: TRBV5-5
CDR3aa: CATRGGNANYGYTF

j_gene: TRBJ1-5
v_gene: TRBV2
CDR3aa: CASSVGGQPQHF

j_gene: TRBJ2-7
v_gene: TRBV19
CDR3aa: CASSFSGESSYEQYF

j_gene: TRBJ2-7
v_gene: TRBV7-9
CDR3aa: CASSPPPRQGYEQYF

j_gene: TRBJ2-7
v_gene: TRBV5-1
CDR3aa: CATSLWQGSYEQYF

j_gene: TRBJ1-6
v_gene: TRBV5-4
CDR3aa: CASSLSQGTFDSPLHF

j_gene: TRBJ2-5
v_gene: TRBV27
CDR3aa: CASTKKGQSRYQETQYF

j_gene: TRBJ1-5
v_gene: TRBV7-2
CDR3aa: CASSPMRLGAVSNQPQHF

j_gene: TRBJ2-7
v_gene: TRBV14
CDR3aa: CASSQDRTPQYF

j_gene: TRBJ1-3
v_gene: TRBV2
CDR3aa: CASNQGFGNTIYF

j_gene: TRBJ2-5
v_gene: TRBV5-4
CDR3aa: CASSLGPGLAGAVQETQYF

j_gene: TRBJ1-6
v_gene: TRBV7-9
CDR3aa: CASSSYPDRDNSPLHF

j_gene: TRBJ1-3
v_gene: TRBV4-1
CDR3aa: CASSQVDRGGNTIYF

j_gene: TRBJ1-2
v_gene: TRBV6-1
CDR3aa: CASSSRQGDYGYTF

j_gene: TRBJ1-2
v_gene: TRBV7-2
CDR3aa: CASSSTGPSNYGYTF

j_gene: TRBJ1-2
v_gene: TRBV5-5
CDR3aa: CASSLVPGPEGYTF

j_gene: TRBJ1-3
v_gene: TRBV5-1
CDR3aa: CASSLDTHSGNTIYF